This T cell receptor beta chain emerged from a study of blood T cell repertoires in COVID-19. For the study at large: Italy, Spain and the United States were the sources of the convalescent and acute COVID-19 samples. Sources were T cells, B-cell-depleted T cells, or PBMCs; the material itself was cDNA or gDNA.

Methods used by the authors: By means of reference gene primer amplification, nucleated cell counts were estimated. Clones were read by immunoSEQ multiplex PCR, and TCRdb kept only the in-frame ones, dropping some. V and J calls and clone size follow that table, whereas D and trimming were derived from the DNA. The sample lists some 200,000 clones; 88% were seen once. The CDR3 has 15 residues. From germline, CDR1 is MGHDK and CDR2 SYGVNS. V was shortened by 6 bases and J by 4 bases, with 15 bases between the two germline ends. This clonotype was sampled from a man between 40 and 49 years old with active or convalescent COVID-19. Sequencing was performed on peripheral blood. The chain is built from TRBV25-1 and TRBJ2-2, with TRBD1 as a possible D gene (6 bases). CDR3 sequence: CASSPGGAGTGELFF. CDR3 nucleotide sequence: TGTGCCAGCAGCCCTGGGGGCGCAGGCACCGGGGAGCTGTTTTTT.